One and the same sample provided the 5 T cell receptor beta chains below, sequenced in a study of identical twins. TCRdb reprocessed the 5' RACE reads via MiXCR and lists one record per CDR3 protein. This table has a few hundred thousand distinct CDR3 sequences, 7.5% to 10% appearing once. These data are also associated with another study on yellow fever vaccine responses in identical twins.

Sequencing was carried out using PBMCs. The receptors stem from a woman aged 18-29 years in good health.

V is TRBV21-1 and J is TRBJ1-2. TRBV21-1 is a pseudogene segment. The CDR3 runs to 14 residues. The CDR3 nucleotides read TGTGCCAGCAGCAGTGGGTTTAGCTCATATGGCTACACCTTC. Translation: CASSSGFSSYGYTF.

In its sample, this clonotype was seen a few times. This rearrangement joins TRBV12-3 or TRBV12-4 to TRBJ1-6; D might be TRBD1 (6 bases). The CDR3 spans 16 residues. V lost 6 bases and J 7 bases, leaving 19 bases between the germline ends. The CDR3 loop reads CASRVPQVRGNSPLHF. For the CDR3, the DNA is TGTGCCAGCAGAGTCCCCCAGGTCAGGGGCAATTCACCCCTCCACTTT.

The CDR3 loop reads CASSQDLTLTGELFF. The CDR3 bases are TGCGCCAGCAGCCAAGATCTTACTCTCACCGGGGAGCTGTTTTTT. This rearrangement joins TRBV4-3 to TRBJ2-2; no reliable D call. The V and J ends lost 0 bases and 4 bases respectively, with 9 bases between them. This CDR3 is built from 15 residues. The germline V gene encodes CDR1 LGHNA and CDR2 YSLEER.

CDR3 DNA sequence: TGTGCCAGCAGTTTATGGGGGGAGTACGAGCAGTACTTC. This sequence encodes CASSLWGEYEQYF. The chain recombines TRBV12-3 or TRBV12-4 with TRBJ2-7, with D maybe TRBD2 (6 bases). The CDR3 runs 13 residues. V lost 2 bases and J lost 4, with 9 bases in between.

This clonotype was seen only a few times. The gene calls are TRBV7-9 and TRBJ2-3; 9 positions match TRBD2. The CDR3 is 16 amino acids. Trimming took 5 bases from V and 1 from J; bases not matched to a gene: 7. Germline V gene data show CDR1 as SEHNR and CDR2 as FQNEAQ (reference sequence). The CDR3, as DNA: TGTGCCAGCAGCGCCCCGGGACTAGCTCGCACAGATACGCAGTATTTT. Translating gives CASSAPGLARTDTQYF.